These 13 T cell receptor beta chains share one sample of origin, sequenced in a study of T cells in Graves' hyperthyroidism and ophthalmopathy. RNA transcripts were the template for amplifying TCR beta CDR3 regions. HTBI primers were the set used in a first-round RT-PCR of the TCR CDR3. TCRdb called the multiplex PCR reads again in MiXCR, with one record for every CDR3 protein. The sample includes hundreds of thousands of distinct CDR3 sequences, about 45% of them seen just once. The specimen was peripheral blood or thyroid tissue (not recorded which). The receptors come from an adult man with Graves' disease, either hyperthyroidism or ophthalmopathy (not recorded which).

This clonotype was seen a handful of times. The chain joins TRBV5-4 to TRBJ1-2, with a weak D call TRBD1 (5 bases). V gave up 0 bases and J gave up 4 bases, with 19 bases separating them. The germline gives CDR1 SGHNT, CDR2 YYREEE (reference sequence). CDR3 length equals 17 residues. The CDR3 protein is CASSLGTQSPTLYGYTF. DNA for the CDR3: TGTGCCAGCAGCTTGGGGACACAGAGCCCAACTCTCTATGGCTACACCTTC.

The chain links TRBV7-6 to TRBJ2-5, with 9 bases lining up with TRBD2. Germline loops: CDR1 SGHVS, CDR2 FNYEAQ. The CDR3 contains 15 residues. The J segment lost 5 bases and the V segment lost 7 bases, leaving 11 bases of the junction unmatched. CDR3 region: CASNPGLAWEETQYF. The DNA for the CDR3 is TGTGCCAGCAACCCTGGACTAGCGTGGGAGGAGACCCAGTACTTC.

Written as DNA, the CDR3 is TGTGCCAGCAGCCCGGGGCCGGGGAGACTGTTTTTT. Its protein product is CASSPGPGRLFF. The rearrangement links TRBV7-9 to TRBJ1-4; tentative D call: TRBD1 (5 bases). The CDR3 has 12 amino acids. Trimming removed 5 bases from V and 13 bases from J, with 14 bases in between. The germline gives CDR1 SEHNR, CDR2 FQNEAQ (reference sequence).

This clonotype was recorded at least ten times. This chain uses TRBV7-2 with TRBJ1-6; tentatively, D is TRBD1 (5 bases). Germline V gene sequence: CDR1 SGHTA, CDR2 FQGNSA. The CDR3 runs to 13 residues. V lost 6 bases, J lost 7 bases, and 10 bases lay in between. CDR3: CASSPGPNSPLHF. CDR3 nucleotides: TGTGCCAGCAGTCCAGGGCCAAATTCACCCCTCCACTTT.

This clonotype occurred many times. This chain links TRBV29-1 with TRBJ2-7, with D uncertain. The CDR3 spans 11 residues. V dropped 4 bases and J dropped 2 bases, with 6 bases sitting between them. Germline CDR1 reads SQVTM; CDR2 reads ANQGSEA. Written as DNA, the CDR3 is TGCAGCGTTGGAGGCACCTACGAGCAGTACTTC. Protein sequence: CSVGGTYEQYF.

The chain employs TRBV2 and TRBJ1-2, with 11 bases lining up with TRBD1. The CDR3 length is 14 residues. Germline V gene data show CDR1 as SNHLY and CDR2 as FYNNEI. Unmatched junction bases numbered 2, after V lost 8 bases and J lost 0 bases. Here the CDR3 reads CASRTGGPNYGYTF. CDR3 in DNA: TGTGCCAGCCGGACAGGGGGCCCTAACTATGGCTACACCTTC.

Many counts were recorded for this clonotype. V gene TRBV7-8 combines with J gene TRBJ2-5; D ambiguous. Trimming removed 3 bases at V and 5 bases at J, with 13 bases between. The CDR3 is 14 residues long. Germline lookup yields CDR1 SGHVS and CDR2 FQNEAQ. Here the CDR3 reads CASSLGPAWETQYF. DNA of the CDR3: TGTGCCAGCAGCTTGGGCCCAGCCTGGGAGACCCAGTACTTC.

This clonotype was detected many times. The rearrangement joins TRBV7-9 to TRBJ1-1; TRBD1 might be the D (5 bases). The CDR3 has 13 amino acids. The germline gives CDR1 SEHNR, CDR2 FQNEAQ (reference sequence). V was shortened by 4 bases and J by 6 bases, with 12 bases between the two germline ends. CDR3 bases: TGTGCCAGCAGCTCCTGGACAATCGCTGAAGCTTTCTTT. This encodes CASSSWTIAEAFF.

Concerning this clonotype itself: This may be a read error: a much more frequent sequence differs by one nucleotide. The conserved final phenylalanine or tryptophan is absent from the CDR3, which likely points to a read error. The chain combines TRBV2 with TRBJ1-2; TRBD1 is a possible D gene (6 bases). This CDR3 has 15 residues. CDR1 SNHLY and CDR2 FYNNEI come from the germline V gene. V gave up 1 base and J gave up 5 bases, with 14 bases separating them. DNA for the CDR3: TGTGCCAGCAGTGAAGGGACAGCCCTGGGGTATGGCTACACCCTC. It codes for CASSEGTALGYGYTL.

This clonotype was counted ten times or more. This rearrangement joins TRBV13 to TRBJ1-6; D unclear. This CDR3 is 15 amino acids long. V was clipped by 5 bases and J by 6 bases, with 14 bases between them. Per germline, CDR1 PRHDT and CDR2 FYEKMQ (reference sequence). In nucleotides, the CDR3 is TGTGCCAGCAGCCCACGGAAGGGCAGTAATTCACCCCTCCACTTT. It is translated as CASSPRKGSNSPLHF.

The chain employs TRBV6-1 and TRBJ2-7; D remains unclear. Per the germline V gene, CDR1 is MNHNS and CDR2 is SASEGT. Trimming shortened V by 6 bases and J by 3 bases, and 18 bases separated the two germline ends. There are 15 residues in the CDR3. This CDR3 reads CASSQDPQAIYEQYF. CDR3 coding DNA: TGTGCCAGCAGCCAAGATCCCCAGGCAATCTACGAGCAGTACTTC.

Details on this clonotype: A much larger clonotype is one base distant, so this may be a read error. No conserved phenylalanine or tryptophan is present at the end of the CDR3, so a read error is the likely explanation. The genes are TRBV7-3 and TRBJ2-5; D is uncertain. This CDR3 region has 13 residues. The germline V and J ends were trimmed by 0 bases and 3 bases, with 5 bases remaining between them. Germline V gene data show CDR1 as SGHTA and CDR2 as FQGTGA. The chain's CDR3 is CASSLTREETQYL. The DNA of the CDR3 is TGTGCCAGCAGCTTAACTCGGGAAGAGACCCAGTACTTG.

This clonotype was seen many times. The rearrangement joins TRBV25-1 to TRBJ2-7; 7 nucleotides align to TRBD2. Germline CDR1 and CDR2: MGHDK and SYGVNS. The J segment lost 5 bases and the V segment lost 7 bases, leaving 8 bases of the junction unmatched. This CDR3 is built from 13 residues. The CDR3, as DNA: TGTGCCAGCAAGTGGGGGGGTTCCCACGAGCAGTACTTC. It codes for CASKWGGSHEQYF.